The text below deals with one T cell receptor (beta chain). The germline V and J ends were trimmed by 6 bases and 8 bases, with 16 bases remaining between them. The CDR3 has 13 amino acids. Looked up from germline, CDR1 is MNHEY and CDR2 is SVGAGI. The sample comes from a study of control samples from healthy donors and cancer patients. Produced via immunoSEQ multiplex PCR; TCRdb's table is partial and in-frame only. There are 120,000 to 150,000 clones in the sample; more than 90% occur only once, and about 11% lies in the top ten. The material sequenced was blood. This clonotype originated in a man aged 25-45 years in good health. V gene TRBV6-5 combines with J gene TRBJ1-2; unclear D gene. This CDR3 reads CASRDPATGGYTF. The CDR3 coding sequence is TGTGCCAGCAGGGACCCCGCCACGGGGGGCTACACCTTC.